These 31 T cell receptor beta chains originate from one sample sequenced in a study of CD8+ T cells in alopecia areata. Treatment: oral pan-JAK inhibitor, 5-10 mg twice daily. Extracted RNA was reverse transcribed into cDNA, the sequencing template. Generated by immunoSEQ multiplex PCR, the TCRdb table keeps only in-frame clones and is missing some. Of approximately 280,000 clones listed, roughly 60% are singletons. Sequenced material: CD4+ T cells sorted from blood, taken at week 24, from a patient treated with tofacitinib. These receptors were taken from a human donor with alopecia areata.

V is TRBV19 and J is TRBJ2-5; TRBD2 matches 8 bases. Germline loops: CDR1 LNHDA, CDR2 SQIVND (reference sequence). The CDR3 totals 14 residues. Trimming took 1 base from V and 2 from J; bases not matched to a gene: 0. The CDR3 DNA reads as TGTGCCAGTAGTATAGGCGGGGGGCAAGAGACCCAGTACTTC. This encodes CASSIGGGQETQYF.

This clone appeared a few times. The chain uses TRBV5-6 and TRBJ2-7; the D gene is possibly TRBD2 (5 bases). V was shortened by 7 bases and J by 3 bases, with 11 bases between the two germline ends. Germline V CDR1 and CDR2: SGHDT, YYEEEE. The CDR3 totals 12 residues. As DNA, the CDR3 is TGTGCCAGCCGCACGGGGAACTACGAGCAGTACTTC. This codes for CASRTGNYEQYF.

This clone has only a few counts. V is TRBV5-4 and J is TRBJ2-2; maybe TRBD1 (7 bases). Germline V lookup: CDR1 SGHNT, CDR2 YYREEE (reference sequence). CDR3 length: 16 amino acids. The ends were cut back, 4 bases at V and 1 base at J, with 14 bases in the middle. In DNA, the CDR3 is TGTGCCAGCAGCGTCCCCAGGGGGGAGAACACCGGGGAGCTGTTTTTT. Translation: CASSVPRGENTGELFF.

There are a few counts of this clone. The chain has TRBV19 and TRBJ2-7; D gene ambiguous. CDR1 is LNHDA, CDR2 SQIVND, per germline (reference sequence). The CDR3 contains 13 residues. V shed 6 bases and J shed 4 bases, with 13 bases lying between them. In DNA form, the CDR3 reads TGTGCCAGTAGAGATGGAAGGAGTTACGAGCAGTACTTC. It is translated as CASRDGRSYEQYF.

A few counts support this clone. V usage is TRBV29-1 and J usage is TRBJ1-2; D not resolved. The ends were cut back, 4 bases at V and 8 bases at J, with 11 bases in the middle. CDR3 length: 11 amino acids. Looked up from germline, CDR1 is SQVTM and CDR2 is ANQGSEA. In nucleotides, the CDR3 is TGCAGCGTTGGGGGATTCGAGGGCTACACCTTC. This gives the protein CSVGGFEGYTF.

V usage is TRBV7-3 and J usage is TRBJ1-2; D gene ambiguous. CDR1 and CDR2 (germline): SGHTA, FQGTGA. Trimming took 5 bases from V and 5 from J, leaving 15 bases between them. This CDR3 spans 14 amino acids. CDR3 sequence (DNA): TGTGCCAGCAGCCACGAATCCAGTTTTTATGGCTACACCTTC. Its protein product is CASSHESSFYGYTF.

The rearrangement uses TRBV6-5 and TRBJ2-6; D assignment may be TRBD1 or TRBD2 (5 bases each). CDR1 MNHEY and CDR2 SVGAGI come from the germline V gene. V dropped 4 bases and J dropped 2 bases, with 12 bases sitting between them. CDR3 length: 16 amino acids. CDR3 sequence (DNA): TGTGCCAGCAGTTCCAGAGGGGCAGCTGGGGCCAACGTCCTGACTTTC. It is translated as CASSSRGAAGANVLTF.

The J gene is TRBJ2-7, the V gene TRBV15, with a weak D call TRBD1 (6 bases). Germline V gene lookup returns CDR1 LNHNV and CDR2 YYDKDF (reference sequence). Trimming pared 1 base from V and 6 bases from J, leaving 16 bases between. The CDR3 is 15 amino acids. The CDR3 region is CATSRAGVDRGEQYF. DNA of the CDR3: TGTGCCACCAGCAGAGCAGGGGTAGACCGGGGCGAGCAGTACTTC.

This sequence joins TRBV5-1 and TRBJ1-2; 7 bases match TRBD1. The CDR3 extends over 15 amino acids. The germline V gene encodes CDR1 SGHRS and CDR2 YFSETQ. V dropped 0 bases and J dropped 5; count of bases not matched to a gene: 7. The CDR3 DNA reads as TGCGCCAGCAGCTTGGTACGGTCGGGACAGTATGGCTACACCTTC. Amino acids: CASSLVRSGQYGYTF.

In DNA, the CDR3 is TGTGCCTGGAGTCCGACAGGGTTTGAAGCTTTCTTT. Amino acid sequence: CAWSPTGFEAFF. V gene TRBV30 combines with J gene TRBJ1-1; 7 bases are shared with TRBD1. V lost 2 bases and J lost 7; bases outside the gene matches: 4. Germline V gives CDR1 GTSNPN, CDR2 SVGIG (reference sequence). CDR3 length: 12 residues.

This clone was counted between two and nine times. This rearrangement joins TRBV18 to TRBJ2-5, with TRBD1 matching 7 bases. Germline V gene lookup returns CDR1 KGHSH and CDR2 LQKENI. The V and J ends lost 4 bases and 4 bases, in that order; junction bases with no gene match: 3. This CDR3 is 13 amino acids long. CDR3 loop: CASSQGARETQYF. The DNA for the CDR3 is TGTGCCAGCTCACAGGGGGCAAGAGAGACCCAGTACTTC.

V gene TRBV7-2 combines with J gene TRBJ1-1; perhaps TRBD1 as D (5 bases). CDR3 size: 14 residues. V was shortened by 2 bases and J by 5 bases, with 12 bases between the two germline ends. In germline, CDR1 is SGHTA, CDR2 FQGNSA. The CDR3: CASSLPRAGTEAFF. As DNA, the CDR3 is TGTGCCAGCAGCTTACCCAGGGCGGGAACTGAAGCTTTCTTT.

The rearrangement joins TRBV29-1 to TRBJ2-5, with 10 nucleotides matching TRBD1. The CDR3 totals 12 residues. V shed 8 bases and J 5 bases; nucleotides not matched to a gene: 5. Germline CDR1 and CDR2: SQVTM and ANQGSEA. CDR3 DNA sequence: TGCAGCTTCGACAGGGGGCGGGAGACCCAGTACTTC. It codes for CSFDRGRETQYF.

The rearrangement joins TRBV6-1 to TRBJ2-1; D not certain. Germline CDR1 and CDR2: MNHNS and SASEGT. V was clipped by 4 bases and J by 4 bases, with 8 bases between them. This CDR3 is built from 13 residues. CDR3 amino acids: CASSVQAYNEQFF. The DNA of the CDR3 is TGTGCCAGCAGTGTTCAGGCTTACAATGAGCAGTTCTTC.

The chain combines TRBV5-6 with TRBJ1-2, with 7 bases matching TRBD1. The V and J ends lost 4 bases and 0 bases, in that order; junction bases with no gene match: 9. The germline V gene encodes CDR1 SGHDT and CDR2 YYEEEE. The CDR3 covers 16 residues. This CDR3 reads CASSTVRTGTNYGYTF. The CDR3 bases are TGTGCCAGCAGCACCGTCCGGACAGGTACTAACTATGGCTACACCTTC.

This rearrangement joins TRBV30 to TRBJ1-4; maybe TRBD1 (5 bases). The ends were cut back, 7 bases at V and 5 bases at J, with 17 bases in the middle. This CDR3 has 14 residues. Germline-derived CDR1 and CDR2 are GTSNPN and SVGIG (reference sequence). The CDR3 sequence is CAYHQGLTNEKLFF. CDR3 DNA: TGTGCCTACCACCAGGGACTGACGAATGAAAAACTGTTTTTT.

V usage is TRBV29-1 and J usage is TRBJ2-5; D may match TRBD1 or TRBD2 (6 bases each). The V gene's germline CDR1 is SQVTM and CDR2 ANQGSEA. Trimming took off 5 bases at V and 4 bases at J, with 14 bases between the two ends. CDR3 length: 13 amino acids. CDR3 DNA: TGCAGCGTTAGGTGGGGGGCCGGAGAGACCCAGTACTTC. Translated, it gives CSVRWGAGETQYF.

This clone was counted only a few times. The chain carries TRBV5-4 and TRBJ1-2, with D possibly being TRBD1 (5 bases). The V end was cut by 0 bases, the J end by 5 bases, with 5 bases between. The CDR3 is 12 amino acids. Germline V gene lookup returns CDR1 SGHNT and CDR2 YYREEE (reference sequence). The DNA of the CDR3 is TGTGCCAGCAGCTTGGAGGGGTATGGCTACACCTTC. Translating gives CASSLEGYGYTF.

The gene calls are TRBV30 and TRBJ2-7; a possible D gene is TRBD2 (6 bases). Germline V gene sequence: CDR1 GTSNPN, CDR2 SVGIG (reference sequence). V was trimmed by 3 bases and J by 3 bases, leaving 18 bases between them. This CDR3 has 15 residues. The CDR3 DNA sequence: TGTGCCTGGAGCCCGGGGAGGCAGGGCAACTACGAGCAGTACTTC. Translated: CAWSPGRQGNYEQYF. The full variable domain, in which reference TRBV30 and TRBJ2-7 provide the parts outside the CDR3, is SQTIHQWPATLVQPVGSPLSLECTVEGTSNPNLYWYRQAAGRGLQLLFYSVGIGQISSEVPQNLSASRPQDRQFILSSKKLLLSDSGFYLCAWSPGRQGNYEQYFGPGTRLTVT.

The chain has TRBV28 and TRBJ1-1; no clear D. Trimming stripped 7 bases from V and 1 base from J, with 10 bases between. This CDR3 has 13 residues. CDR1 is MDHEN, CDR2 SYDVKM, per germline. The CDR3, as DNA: TGTGCCAGCACCTCTCAATGGAACACTGAAGCTTTCTTT. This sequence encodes CASTSQWNTEAFF. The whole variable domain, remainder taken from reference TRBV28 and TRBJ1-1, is DVKVTQSSRYLVKRTGEKVFLECVQDMDHENMFWYRQDPGLGLRLIYFSYDVKMKEKGDIPEGYSVSREKKERFSLILESASTNQTSMYLCASTSQWNTEAFFGQGTRLTVV.

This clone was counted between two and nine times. CDR3 in DNA: TGCGCCAGCAGCCAATCCACCGGGGCAAACACAGATACGCAGTATTTT. This encodes CASSQSTGANTDTQYF. The chain carries TRBV4-3 and TRBJ2-3, with D perhaps being TRBD1 or TRBD2 (5 bases each). Germline V lookup: CDR1 LGHNA, CDR2 YSLEER. There are 16 residues in the CDR3. Trimming pared 2 bases from V and 2 bases from J, leaving 14 bases between.

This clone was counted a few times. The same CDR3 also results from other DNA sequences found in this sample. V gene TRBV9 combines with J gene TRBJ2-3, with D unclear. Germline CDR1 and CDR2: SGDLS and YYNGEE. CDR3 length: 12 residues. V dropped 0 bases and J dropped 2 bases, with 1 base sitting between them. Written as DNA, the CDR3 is TGTGCCAGCAGCGTAGTCACAGATACGCAGTATTTT. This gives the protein CASSVVTDTQYF.

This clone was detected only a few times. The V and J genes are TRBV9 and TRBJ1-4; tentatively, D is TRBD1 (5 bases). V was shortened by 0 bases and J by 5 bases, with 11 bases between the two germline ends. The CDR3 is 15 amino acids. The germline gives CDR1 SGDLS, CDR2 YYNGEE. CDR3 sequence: CASSVDQGGNEKLFF. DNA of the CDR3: TGTGCCAGCAGCGTAGACCAGGGTGGAAATGAAAAACTGTTTTTT.

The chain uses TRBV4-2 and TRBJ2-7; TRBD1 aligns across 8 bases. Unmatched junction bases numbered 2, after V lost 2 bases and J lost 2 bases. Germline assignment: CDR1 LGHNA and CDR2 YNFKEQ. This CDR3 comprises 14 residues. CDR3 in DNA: TGTGCCAGCAGCCAACGACAGGGGACCTACGAGCAGTACTTC. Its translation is CASSQRQGTYEQYF.

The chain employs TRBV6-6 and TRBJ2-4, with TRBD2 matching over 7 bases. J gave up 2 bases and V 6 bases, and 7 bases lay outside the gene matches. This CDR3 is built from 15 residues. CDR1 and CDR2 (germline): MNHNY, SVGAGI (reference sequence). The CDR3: CASRGGRSTKNIQYF. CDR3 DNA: TGTGCCAGCAGGGGGGGGAGATCAACCAAAAACATTCAGTACTTC.

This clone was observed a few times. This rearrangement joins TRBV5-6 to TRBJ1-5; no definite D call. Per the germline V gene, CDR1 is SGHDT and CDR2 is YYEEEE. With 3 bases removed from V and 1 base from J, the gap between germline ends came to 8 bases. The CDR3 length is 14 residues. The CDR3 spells CASSWRESNQPQHF. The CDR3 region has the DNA TGTGCCAGCAGCTGGAGGGAAAGCAATCAGCCCCAGCATTTT.

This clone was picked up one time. Written as DNA, the CDR3 is TGTGCCAGCAGCGGTACAGGGACAACTCACTATGGCTACACCTTC. Residues: CASSGTGTTHYGYTF. The genes are TRBV9 and TRBJ1-2; D is perhaps TRBD1 (6 bases). Germline V lookup: CDR1 SGDLS, CDR2 YYNGEE. Trimming shortened V by 3 bases and J by 3 bases, and 15 bases separated the two germline ends. The CDR3 runs 15 residues.

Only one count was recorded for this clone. Written as DNA, the CDR3 is TGTGCCAGCAGAGGGACAGGGGGCAGGGAGACCCAGTACTTC. This translates into CASRGTGGRETQYF. This rearrangement joins TRBV5-4 to TRBJ2-5, with 12 nucleotides matching TRBD1. There are 14 residues in the CDR3. CDR1 and CDR2 from the germline V gene are SGHNT and YYREEE (reference sequence). J was trimmed by 5 bases and V by 5 bases; bases with no gene match: 4.

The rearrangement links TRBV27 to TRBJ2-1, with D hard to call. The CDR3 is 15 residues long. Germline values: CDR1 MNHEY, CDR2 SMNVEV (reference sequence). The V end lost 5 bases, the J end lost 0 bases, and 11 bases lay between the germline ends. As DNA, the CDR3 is TGTGCCAGCAGTAGGACGGCCAGCTCCTACAATGAGCAGTTCTTC. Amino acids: CASSRTASSYNEQFF.

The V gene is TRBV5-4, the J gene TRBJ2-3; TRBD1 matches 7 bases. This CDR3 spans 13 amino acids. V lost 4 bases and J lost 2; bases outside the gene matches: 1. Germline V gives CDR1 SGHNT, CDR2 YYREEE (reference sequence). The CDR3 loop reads CASSGTDTDTQYF. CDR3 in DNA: TGTGCCAGCAGCGGGACAGACACAGATACGCAGTATTTT.

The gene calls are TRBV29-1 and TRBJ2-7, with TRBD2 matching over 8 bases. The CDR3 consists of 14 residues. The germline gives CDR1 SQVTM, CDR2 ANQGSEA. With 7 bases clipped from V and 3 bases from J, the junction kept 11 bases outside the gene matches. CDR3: CSAGRGAGGYEQYF. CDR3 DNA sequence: TGCAGCGCCGGCCGGGGGGCGGGGGGCTACGAGCAGTACTTC.